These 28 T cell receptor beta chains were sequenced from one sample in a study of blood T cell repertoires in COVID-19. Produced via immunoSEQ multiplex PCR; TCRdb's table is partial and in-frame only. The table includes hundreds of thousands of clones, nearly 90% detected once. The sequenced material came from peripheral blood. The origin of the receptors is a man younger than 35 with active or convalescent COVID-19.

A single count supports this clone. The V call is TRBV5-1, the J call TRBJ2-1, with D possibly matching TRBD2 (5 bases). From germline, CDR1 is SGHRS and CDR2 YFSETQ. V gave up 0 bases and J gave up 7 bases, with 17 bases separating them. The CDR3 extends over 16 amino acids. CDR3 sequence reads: CASSLDAGLLTNEQFF. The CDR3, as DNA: TGCGCCAGCAGCTTGGATGCGGGCCTCCTTACGAATGAGCAGTTCTTC.

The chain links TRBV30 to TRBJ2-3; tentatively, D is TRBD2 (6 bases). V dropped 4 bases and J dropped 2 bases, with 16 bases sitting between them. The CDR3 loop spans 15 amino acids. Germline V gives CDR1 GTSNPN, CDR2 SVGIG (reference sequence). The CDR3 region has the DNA TGTGCCTGGACGAGGCCTAGCGAGTACACAGATACGCAGTATTTT. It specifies CAWTRPSEYTDTQYF.

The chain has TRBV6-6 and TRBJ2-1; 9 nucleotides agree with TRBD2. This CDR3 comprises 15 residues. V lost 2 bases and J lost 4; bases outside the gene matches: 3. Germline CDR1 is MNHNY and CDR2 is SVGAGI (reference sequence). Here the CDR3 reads CASSYSSGGYNEQFF. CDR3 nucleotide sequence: TGTGCCAGCAGTTACAGTAGCGGGGGATACAATGAGCAGTTCTTC.

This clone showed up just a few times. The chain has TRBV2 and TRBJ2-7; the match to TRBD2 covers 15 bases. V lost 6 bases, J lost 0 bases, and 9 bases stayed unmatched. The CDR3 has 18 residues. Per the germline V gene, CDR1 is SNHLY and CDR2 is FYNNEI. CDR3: CASRWTSGRAQDSYEQYF. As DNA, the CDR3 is TGTGCCAGCAGATGGACTAGCGGGAGGGCCCAGGACTCCTACGAGCAGTACTTC.

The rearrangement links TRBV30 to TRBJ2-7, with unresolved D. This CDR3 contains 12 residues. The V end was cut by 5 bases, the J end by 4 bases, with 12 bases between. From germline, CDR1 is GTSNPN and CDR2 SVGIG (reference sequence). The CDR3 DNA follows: TGTGCCTGGGACGAAAACAAGTACGAGCAGTACTTC. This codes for CAWDENKYEQYF.

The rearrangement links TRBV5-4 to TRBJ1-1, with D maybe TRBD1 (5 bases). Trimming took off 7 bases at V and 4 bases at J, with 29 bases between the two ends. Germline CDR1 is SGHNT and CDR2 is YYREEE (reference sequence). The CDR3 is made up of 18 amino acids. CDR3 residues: CASRGSKGGGAGGTEAFF. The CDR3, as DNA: TGTGCCAGCCGGGGGTCTAAAGGAGGAGGAGCGGGCGGCACTGAAGCTTTCTTT.

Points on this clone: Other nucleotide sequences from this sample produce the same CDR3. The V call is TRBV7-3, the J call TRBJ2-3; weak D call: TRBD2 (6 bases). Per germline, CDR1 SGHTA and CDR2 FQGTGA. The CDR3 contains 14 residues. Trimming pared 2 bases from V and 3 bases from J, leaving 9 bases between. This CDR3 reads CASSLGGRTDTQYF. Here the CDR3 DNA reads TGTGCCAGCAGCTTAGGTGGGAGGACAGATACGCAGTATTTT.

CDR3 bases: TGCAGCGTTAGGGACAGGGAGAATTCACCCCTCCACTTT. It encodes CSVRDRENSPLHF. The rearrangement links TRBV29-1 to TRBJ1-6, with 9 bases matching TRBD1. The CDR3 runs to 13 residues. The junction had 3 bases not matched to a gene; V was cut back by 5 bases and J by 7 bases. Germline V lookup: CDR1 SQVTM, CDR2 ANQGSEA.

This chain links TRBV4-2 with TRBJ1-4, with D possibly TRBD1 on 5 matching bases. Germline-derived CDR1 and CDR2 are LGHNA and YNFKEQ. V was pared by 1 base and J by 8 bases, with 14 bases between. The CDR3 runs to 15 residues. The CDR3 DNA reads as TGTGCCAGCAGCCAAGTGGGGGGTAAGCCCGAAAAACTGTTTTTT. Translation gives CASSQVGGKPEKLFF.

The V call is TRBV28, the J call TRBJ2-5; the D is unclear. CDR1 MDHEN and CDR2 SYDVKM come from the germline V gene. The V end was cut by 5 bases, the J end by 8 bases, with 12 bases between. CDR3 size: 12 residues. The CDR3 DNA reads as TGTGCCAGCAGTCCTCCTTCCCCCACCCAGTACTTC. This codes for CASSPPSPTQYF.

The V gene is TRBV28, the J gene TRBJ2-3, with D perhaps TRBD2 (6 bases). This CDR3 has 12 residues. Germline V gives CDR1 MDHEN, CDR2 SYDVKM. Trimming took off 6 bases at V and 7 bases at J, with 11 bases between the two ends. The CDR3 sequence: CASSFRGNTQYF. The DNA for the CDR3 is TGTGCCAGCAGCTTCCGGGGGAATACGCAGTATTTT.

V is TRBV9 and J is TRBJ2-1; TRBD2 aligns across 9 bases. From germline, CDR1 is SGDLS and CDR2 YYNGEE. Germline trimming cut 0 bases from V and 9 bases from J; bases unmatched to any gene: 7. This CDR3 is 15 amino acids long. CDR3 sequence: CASSVGPAGGFEQFF. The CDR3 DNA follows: TGTGCCAGCAGCGTAGGTCCAGCGGGGGGTTTTGAGCAGTTCTTC.

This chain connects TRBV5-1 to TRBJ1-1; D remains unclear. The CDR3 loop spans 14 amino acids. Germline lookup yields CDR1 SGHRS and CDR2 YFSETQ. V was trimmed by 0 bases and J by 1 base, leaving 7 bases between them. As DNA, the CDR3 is TGCGCCAGCAGCTTGGCTCCAGAGAACACTGAAGCTTTCTTT. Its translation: CASSLAPENTEAFF.

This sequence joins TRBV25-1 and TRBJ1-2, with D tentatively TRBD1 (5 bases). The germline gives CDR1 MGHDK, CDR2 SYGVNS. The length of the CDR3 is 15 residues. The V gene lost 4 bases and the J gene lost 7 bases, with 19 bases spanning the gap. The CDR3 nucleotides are TGTGCCAGCAGTGGGGGGGGACGTGCGACGTCTGGCTACACCTTC. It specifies CASSGGGRATSGYTF.

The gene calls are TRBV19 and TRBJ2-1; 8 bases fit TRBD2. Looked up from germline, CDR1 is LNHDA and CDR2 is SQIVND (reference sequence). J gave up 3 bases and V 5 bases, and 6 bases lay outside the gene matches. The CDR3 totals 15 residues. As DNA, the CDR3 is TGTGCCAGTAGTTCCAGCGGGGGTTACTACAATGAGCAGTTCTTC. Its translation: CASSSSGGYYNEQFF.

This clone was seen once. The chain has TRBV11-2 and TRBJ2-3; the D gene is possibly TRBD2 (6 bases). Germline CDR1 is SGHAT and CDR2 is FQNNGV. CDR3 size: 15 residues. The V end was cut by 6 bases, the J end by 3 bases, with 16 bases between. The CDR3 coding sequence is TGTGCCAGCAGTCTCTGGGGACTGGCTACAGATACGCAGTATTTT. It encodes CASSLWGLATDTQYF. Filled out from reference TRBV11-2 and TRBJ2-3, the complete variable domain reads EAGVAQSPRYKIIEKRQSVAFWCNPISGHATLYWYQQILGQGPKLLIQFQNNGVVDDSQLPKDRFSAERLKGVDSTLKIQPAKLEDSAVYLCASSLWGLATDTQYFGPGTRLTVL.

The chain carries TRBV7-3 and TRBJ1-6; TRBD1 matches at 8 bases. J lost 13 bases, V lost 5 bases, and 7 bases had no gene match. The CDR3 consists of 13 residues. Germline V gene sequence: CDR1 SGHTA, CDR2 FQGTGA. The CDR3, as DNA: TGTGCCAGCAGCCCTGGGACAGGTCGGCCCCTCCACTTT. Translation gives CASSPGTGRPLHF.

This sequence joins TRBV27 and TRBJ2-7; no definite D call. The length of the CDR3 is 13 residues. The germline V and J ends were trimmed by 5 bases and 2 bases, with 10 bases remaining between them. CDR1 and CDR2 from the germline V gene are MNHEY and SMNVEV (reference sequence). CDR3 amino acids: CASSPLQAYEQYF. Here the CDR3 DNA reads TGTGCCAGCAGTCCCCTCCAGGCCTACGAGCAGTACTTC.

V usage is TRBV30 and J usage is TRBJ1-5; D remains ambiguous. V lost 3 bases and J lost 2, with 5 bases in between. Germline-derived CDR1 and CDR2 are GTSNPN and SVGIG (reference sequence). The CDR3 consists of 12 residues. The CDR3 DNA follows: TGTGCCTGGAGCCTAGGCAATCAGCCCCAGCATTTT. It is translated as CAWSLGNQPQHF.

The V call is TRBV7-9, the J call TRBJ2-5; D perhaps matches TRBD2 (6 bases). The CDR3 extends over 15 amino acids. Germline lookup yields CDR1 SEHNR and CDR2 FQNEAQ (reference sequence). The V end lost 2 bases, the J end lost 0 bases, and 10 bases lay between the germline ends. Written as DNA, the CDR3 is TGTGCCAGCAGCTTATCCCTAGCGTACCAAGAGACCCAGTACTTC. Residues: CASSLSLAYQETQYF.

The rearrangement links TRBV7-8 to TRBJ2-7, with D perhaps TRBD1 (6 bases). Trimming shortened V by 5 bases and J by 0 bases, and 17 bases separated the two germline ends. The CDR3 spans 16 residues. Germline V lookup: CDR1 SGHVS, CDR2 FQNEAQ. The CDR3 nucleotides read TGTGCCAGCAGCCTCCTCAGGGACAAAAGCTCCTACGAGCAGTACTTC. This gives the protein CASSLLRDKSSYEQYF.

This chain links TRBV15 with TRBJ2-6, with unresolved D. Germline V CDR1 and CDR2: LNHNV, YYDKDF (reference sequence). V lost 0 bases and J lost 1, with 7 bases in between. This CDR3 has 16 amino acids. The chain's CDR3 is CATSRDAISGANVLTF. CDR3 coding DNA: TGTGCCACCAGCAGAGATGCGATTTCTGGGGCCAACGTCCTGACTTTC.

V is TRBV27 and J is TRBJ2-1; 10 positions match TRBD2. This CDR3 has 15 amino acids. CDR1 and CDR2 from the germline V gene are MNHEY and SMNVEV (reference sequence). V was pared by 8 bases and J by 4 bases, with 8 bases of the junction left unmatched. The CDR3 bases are TGTGCCAGCGCCGCCACTAGCGGGGTGTACAATGAGCAGTTCTTC. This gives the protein CASAATSGVYNEQFF.

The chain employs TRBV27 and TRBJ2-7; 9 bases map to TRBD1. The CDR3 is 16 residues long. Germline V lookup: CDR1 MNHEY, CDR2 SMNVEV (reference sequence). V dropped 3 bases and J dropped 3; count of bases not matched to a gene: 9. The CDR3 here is CASSFFPGQGFYEQYF. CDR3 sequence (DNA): TGTGCCAGCAGTTTTTTCCCGGGACAGGGATTCTACGAGCAGTACTTC.

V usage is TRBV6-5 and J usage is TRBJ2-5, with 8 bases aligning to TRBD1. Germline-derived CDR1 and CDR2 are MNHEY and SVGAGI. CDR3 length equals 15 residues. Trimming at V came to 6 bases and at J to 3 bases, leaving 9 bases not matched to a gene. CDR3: CASRQPRTGKETQYF. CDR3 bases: TGTGCCAGCAGACAACCGAGGACAGGGAAAGAGACCCAGTACTTC.

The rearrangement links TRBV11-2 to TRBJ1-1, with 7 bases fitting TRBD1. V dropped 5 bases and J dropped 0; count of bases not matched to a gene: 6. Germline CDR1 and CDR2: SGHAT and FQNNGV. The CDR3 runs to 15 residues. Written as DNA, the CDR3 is TGTGCCAGCAGCCCCCGACAGGGTTTGAACACTGAAGCTTTCTTT. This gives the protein CASSPRQGLNTEAFF.

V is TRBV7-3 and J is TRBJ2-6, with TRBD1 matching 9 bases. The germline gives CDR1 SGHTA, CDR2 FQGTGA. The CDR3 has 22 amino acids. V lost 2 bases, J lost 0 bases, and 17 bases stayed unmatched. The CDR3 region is CASSLGRGNWDRAISGANVLTF. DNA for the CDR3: TGTGCCAGCAGCTTAGGACGGGGTAATTGGGACAGGGCTATCTCTGGGGCCAACGTCCTGACTTTC.

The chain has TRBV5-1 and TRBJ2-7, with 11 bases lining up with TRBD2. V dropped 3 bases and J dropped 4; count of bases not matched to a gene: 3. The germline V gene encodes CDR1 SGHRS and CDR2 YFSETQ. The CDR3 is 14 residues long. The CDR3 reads CASSSGTSGYEQYF. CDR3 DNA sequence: TGCGCCAGCAGCTCCGGGACTAGCGGTTACGAGCAGTACTTC.